A single TCR beta chain is shown here with its context. This entry comes from a study of blood T cell repertoires in COVID-19. On the study more broadly: The study drew acute and convalescent COVID-19 samples from the United States, Italy and Spain.

The CDR3 has 14 residues. Looked up from germline, CDR1 is LNHDA and CDR2 is SQIVND (reference sequence). V lost 5 bases to trimming and J lost 4 bases; unmatched junction nucleotides: 6. TCRdb keeps only in-frame clones here, not all; method: immunoSEQ multiplex PCR. The repertoire has 150,000 to 200,000 clones, about 86% of them found once; the top ten carry 0.88%. The receptor's source is a woman between 18 and 29 years old who had recovered from COVID-19. The sample consisted of peripheral blood. The chain employs TRBV19 and TRBJ2-7; 9 nucleotides match TRBD1. CDR3 DNA: TGTGCCAGTAGTCACGGGACAGGGTCGTACGAGCAGTACTTC. Protein product: CASSHGTGSYEQYF.